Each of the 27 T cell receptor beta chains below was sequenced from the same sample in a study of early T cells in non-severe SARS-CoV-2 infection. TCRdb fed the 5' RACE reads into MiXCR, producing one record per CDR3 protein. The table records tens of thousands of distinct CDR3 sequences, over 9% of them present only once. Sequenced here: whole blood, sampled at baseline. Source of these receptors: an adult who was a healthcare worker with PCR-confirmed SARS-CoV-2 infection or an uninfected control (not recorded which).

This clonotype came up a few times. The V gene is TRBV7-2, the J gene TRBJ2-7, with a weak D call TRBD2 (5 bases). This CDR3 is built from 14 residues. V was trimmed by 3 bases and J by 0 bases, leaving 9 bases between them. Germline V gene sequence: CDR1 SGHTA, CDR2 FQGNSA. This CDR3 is CASSFSTSSYEQYF. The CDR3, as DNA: TGTGCCAGCAGCTTTAGTACTAGCTCCTACGAGCAGTACTTC.

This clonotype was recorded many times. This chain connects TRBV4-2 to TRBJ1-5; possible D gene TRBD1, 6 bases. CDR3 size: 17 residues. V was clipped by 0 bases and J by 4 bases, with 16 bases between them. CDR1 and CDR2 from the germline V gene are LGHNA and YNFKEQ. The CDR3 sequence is CASSQDKGTPGNQPQHF. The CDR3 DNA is TGTGCCAGCAGCCAAGATAAGGGGACACCAGGGAATCAGCCCCAGCATTTT.

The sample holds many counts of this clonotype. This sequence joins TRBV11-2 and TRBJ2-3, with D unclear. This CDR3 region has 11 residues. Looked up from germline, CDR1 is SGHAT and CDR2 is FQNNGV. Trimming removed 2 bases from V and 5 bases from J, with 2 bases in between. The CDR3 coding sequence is TGTGCCAGCAGCTTAATAGATACGCAGTATTTT. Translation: CASSLIDTQYF.

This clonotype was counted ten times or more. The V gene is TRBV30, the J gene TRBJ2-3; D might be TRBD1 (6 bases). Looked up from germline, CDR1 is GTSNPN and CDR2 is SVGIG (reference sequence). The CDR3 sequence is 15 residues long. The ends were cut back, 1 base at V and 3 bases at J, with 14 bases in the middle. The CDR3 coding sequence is TGTGCCTGGAGTGAGGGACACCCTGAGACAGATACGCAGTATTTT. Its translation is CAWSEGHPETDTQYF.

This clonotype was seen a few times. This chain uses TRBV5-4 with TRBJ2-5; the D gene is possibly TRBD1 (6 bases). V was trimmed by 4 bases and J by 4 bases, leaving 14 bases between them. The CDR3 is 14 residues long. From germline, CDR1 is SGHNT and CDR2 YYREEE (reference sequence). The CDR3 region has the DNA TGTGCCAGCAGCCGGGGACATAGGGGAGAGACCCAGTACTTC. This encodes CASSRGHRGETQYF.

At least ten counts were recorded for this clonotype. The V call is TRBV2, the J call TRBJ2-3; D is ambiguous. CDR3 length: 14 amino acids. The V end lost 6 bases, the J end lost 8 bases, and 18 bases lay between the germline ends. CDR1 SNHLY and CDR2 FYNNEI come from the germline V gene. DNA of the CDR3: TGTGCCAGCAGGATCCTACTTACGGAGCGTACGCAGTATTTT. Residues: CASRILLTERTQYF.

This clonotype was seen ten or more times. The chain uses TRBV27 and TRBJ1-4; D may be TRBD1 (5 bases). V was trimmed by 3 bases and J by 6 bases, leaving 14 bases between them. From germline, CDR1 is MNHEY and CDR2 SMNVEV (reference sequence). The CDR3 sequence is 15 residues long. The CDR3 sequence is CASSFVRGGDEKLFF. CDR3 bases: TGTGCCAGCAGTTTTGTGAGGGGTGGGGATGAAAAACTGTTTTTT.

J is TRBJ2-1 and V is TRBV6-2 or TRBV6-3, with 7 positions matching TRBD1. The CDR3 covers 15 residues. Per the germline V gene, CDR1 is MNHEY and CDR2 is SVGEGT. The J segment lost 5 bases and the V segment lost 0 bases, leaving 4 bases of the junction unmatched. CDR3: CASSYSPGQNNEQFF. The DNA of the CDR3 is TGTGCCAGCAGTTACTCGCCGGGACAGAACAATGAGCAGTTCTTC.

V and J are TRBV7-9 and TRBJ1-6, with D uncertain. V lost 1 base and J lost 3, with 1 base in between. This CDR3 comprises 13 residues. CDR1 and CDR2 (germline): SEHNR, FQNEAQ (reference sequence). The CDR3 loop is CASSLDYNSPLHF. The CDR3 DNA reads TGTGCCAGCAGCTTAGACTATAATTCACCCCTCCACTTT.

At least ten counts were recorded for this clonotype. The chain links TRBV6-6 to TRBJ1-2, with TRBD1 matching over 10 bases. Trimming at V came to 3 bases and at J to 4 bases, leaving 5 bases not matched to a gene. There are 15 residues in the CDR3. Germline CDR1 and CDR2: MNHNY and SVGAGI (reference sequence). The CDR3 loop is CASSYGGQGIYGYTF. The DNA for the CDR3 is TGTGCCAGCAGTTATGGGGGACAGGGGATCTATGGCTACACCTTC.

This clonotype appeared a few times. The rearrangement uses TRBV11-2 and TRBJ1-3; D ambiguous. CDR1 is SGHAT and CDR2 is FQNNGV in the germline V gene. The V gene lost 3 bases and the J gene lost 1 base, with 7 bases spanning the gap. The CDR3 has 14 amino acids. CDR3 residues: CASSFASSGNTIYF. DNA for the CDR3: TGTGCCAGCAGCTTCGCCAGTTCTGGAAACACCATATATTTT.

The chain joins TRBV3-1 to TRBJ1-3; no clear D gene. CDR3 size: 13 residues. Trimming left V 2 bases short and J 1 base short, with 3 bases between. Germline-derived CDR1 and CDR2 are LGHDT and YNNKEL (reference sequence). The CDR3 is CASSQPSGNTIYF. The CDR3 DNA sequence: TGTGCCAGCAGCCAACCATCTGGAAACACCATATATTTT.

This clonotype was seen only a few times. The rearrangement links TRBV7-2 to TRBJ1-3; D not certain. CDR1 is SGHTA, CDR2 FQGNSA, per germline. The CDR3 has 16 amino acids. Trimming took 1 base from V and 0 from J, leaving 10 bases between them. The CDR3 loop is CASSLGRSFSGNTIYF. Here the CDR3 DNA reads TGTGCCAGCAGCTTAGGGCGAAGCTTCTCTGGAAACACCATATATTTT.

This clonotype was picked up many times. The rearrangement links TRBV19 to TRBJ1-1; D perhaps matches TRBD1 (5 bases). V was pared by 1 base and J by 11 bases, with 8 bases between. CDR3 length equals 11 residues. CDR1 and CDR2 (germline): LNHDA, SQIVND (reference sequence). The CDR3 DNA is TGTGCCAGTAGTATAGCAGGGACGGCTTTCTTT. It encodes CASSIAGTAFF.

The CDR3 region has the DNA TGCGCCAGCAGCTTGAGGAACCCGGACAGAGATGAAGCTTTCTTT. The encoded protein is CASSLRNPDRDEAFF. This chain links TRBV5-1 with TRBJ1-1; perhaps TRBD1 as D (6 bases). V was clipped by 1 base and J by 7 bases, with 17 bases between them. The length of the CDR3 is 15 residues. Germline CDR1 SGHRS, CDR2 YFSETQ.

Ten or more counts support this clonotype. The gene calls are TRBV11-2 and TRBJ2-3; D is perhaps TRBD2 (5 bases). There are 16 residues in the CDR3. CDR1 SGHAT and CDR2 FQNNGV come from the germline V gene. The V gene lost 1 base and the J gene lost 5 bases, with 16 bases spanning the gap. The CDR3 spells CASSLGGVPGGDTQYF. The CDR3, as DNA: TGTGCCAGCAGCTTAGGTGGCGTCCCTGGAGGAGATACGCAGTATTTT.

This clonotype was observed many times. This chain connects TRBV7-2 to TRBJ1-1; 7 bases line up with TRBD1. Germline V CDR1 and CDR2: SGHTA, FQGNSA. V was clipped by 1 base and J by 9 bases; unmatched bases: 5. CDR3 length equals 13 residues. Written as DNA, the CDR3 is TGTGCCAGCAGCTTAGGGACAGGTCGAAAAGCTTTCTTT. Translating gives CASSLGTGRKAFF.

CDR3 coding DNA: TGTGCCAGCAGTCCCCCGGGACCGGGACCTCGGAGCTACGAGCAGTACTTC. It encodes CASSPPGPGPRSYEQYF. The chain links TRBV28 to TRBJ2-7; D could derive from TRBD1 or TRBD2 (5 bases each). The V and J ends lost 5 bases and 3 bases respectively, with 23 bases between them. CDR3 size: 17 residues. CDR1 is MDHEN, CDR2 SYDVKM, per germline.

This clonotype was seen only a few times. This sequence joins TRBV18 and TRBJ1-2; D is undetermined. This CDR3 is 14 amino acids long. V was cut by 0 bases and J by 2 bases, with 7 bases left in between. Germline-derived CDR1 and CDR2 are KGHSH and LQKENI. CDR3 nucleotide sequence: TGTGCCAGCTCACCACCGAACGTCAACTATGGCTACACCTTC. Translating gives CASSPPNVNYGYTF.

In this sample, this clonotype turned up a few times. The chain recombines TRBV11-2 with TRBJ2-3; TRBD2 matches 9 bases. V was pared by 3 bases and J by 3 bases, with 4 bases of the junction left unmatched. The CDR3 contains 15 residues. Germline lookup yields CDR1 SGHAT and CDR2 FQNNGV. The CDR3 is CASSFSGGWTDTQYF. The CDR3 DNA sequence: TGTGCCAGCAGCTTCAGCGGGGGGTGGACAGATACGCAGTATTTT.

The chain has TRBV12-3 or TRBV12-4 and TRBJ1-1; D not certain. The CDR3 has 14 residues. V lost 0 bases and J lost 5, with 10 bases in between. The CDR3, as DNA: TGTGCCAGCAGTTTAGCAGCTCGGAGGACTGAAGCTTTCTTT. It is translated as CASSLAARRTEAFF.

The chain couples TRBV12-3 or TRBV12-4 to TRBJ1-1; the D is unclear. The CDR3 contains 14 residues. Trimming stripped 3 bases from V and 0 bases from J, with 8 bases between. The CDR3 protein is CASSFVHLNTEAFF. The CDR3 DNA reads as TGTGCCAGCAGTTTTGTCCACCTGAACACTGAAGCTTTCTTT.

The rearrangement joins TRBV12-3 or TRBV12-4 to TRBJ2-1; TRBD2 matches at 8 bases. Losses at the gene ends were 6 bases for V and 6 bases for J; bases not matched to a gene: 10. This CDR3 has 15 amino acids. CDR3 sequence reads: CASSLSGGSFNEQFF. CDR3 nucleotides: TGTGCCAGCAGCCTAAGCGGGGGCTCATTCAATGAGCAGTTCTTC.

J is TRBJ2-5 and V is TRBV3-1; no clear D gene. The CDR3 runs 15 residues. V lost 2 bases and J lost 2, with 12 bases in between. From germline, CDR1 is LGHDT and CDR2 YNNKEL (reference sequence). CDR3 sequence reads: CASSQLSGLQETQYF. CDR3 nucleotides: TGTGCCAGCAGCCAACTTAGTGGGCTACAAGAGACCCAGTACTTC.

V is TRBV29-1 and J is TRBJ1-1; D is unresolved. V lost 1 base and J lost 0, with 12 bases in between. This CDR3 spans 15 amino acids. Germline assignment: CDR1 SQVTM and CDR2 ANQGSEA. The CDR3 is CSVEVPGRMNTEAFF. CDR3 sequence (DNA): TGCAGCGTTGAAGTTCCCGGGCGCATGAACACTGAAGCTTTCTTT.

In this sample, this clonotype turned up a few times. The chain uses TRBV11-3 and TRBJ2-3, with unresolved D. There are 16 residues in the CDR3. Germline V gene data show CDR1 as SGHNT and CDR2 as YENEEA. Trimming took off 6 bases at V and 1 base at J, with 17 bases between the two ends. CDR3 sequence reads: CASSLSLAERTDTQYF. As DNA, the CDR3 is TGTGCCAGCAGTTTAAGTTTGGCAGAACGCACAGATACGCAGTATTTT.

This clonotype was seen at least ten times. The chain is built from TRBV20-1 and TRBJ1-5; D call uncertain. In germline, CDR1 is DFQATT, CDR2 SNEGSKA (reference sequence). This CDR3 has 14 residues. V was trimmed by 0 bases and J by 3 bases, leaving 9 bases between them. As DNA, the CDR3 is TGCAGTGCTAGAGATCCTACATTCAATCAGCCCCAGCATTTT. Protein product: CSARDPTFNQPQHF.